These T cell receptor beta chains were read from a single sample in a study of early T cells in non-severe SARS-CoV-2 infection. TCRdb called the 5' RACE reads again in MiXCR, with one record for every CDR3 protein. Of 55,000 or so distinct CDR3 sequences listed, around a tenth are singletons. The sequenced sample was whole blood. The receptors originated from an adult who was a healthcare worker with PCR-confirmed SARS-CoV-2 infection or an uninfected control (not recorded which). CDR3s include the opening cysteine and the closing phenylalanine or tryptophan. A D gene is named only where the DNA matches it firmly. Size is stated for part of the rows, as once, few or many counts, or as a class when the clone is expanded.

>TRBV28|few|TRBJ2-7|.
TGTGCCAGCAGTTCCCCGTTCATGGGGTTCCTGCAGTACTTC
CASSSPFMGFLQYF
>TRBV28|.|TRBJ1-1|.
TGTGCCAGCAGTTTAGGACAGAACCTTCTCATGGGAGCTTTCTTT
CASSLGQNLLMGAFF
>TRBV20-1|few|TRBJ2-1|TRBD2
TGCAGTGCTAGATTTGGCGGGAGCTCCTACAATGAGCAGTTCTTC
CSARFGGSSYNEQFF
>TRBV10-1|.|TRBJ2-7|TRBD1
TGCGCCAGCAGTGAGTCACCGGGACAGGGACAGTACTTC
CASSESPGQGQYF
>TRBV2|.|TRBJ2-2|.
TGTGCCAGCAGTGTTGAGGGCCAGGCGAACACCGGGGAGCTGTTTTTT
CASSVEGQANTGELFF
>TRBV19|.|TRBJ2-3|TRBD1
TGTGCCAGTAGCTCGGGACAGGGGCTAGGAACAGATACGCAGTATTTT
CASSSGQGLGTDTQYF
>TRBV20-1|many|TRBJ2-2|.
TGCAGTGCTAGAGATAGGTCAGGGACCGGGGAGCTGTTTTTT
CSARDRSGTGELFF
>TRBV5-1|.|TRBJ2-6|.
TGCGCCAGCGGGAGCTCGGGGGCCAACGTCCTGACTTTC
CASGSSGANVLTF
>TRBV28|.|TRBJ2-1|TRBD1
TGTGCCAGCACCCCGAACAGGGGTTCCTACAATGAGCAGTTCTTC
CASTPNRGSYNEQFF
>TRBV12-3/TRBV12-4|few|TRBJ2-4|.
TGTGCCAGCAGCAGATCATCGCAGGGAGCCAAAAACATTCAGTACTTC
CASSRSSQGAKNIQYF
>TRBV11-2|few|TRBJ2-1|TRBD2
TGTGCCAGCAGCTTAGAGTTAGCGGGGGGCGTCAATGAGCAGTTCTTC
CASSLELAGGVNEQFF